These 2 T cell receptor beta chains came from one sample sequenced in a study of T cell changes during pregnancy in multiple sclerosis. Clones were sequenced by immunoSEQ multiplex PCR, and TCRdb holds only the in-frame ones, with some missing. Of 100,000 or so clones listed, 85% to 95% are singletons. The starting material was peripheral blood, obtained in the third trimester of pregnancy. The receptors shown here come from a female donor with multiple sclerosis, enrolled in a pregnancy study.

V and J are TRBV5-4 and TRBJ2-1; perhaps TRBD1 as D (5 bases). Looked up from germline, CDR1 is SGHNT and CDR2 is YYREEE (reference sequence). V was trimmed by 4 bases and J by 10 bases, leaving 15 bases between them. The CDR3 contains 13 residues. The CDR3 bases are TGTGCCAGCAGCGGACCAAGGGGCAGGGAGCAGTTCTTC. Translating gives CASSGPRGREQFF.

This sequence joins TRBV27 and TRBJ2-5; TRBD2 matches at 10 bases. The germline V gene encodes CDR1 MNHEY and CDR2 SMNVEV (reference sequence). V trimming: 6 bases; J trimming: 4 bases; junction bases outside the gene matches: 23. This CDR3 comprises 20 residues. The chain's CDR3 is CASRGAGAVSSGSSRETQYF. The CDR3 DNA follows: TGTGCCAGCAGGGGGGCAGGGGCTGTTTCTAGCGGGAGTAGTAGAGAGACCCAGTACTTC.